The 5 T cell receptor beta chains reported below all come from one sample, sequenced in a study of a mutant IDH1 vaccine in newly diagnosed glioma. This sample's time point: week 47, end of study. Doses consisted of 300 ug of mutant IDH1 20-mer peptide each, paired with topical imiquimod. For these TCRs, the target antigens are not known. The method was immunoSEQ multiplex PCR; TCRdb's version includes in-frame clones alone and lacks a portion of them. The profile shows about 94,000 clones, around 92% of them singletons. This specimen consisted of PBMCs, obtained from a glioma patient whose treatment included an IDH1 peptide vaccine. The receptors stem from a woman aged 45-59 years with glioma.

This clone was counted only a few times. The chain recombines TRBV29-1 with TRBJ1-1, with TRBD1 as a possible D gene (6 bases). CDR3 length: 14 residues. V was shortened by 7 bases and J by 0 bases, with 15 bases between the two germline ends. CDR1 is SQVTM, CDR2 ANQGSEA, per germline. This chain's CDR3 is CSGYRDEMNTEAFF. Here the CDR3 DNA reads TGCAGCGGTTACAGGGACGAGATGAACACTGAAGCTTTCTTT.

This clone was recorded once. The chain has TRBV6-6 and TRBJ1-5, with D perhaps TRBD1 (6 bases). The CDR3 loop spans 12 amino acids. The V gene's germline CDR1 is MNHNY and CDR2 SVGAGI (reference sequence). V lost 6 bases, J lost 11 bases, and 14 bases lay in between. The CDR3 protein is CASSAGRGAQHF. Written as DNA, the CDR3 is TGTGCCAGCAGCGCCGGGAGGGGGGCCCAGCATTTT.

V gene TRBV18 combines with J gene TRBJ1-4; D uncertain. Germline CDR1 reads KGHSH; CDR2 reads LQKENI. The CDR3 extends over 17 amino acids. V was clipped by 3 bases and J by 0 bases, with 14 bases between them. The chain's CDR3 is CASSPANSQTTNEKLFF. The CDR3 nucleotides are TGTGCCAGCTCACCTGCGAACAGCCAAACAACTAATGAAAAACTGTTTTTT.

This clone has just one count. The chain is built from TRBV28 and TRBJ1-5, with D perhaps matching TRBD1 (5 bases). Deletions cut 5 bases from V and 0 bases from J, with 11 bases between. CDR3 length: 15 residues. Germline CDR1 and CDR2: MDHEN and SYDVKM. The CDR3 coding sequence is TGTGCCAGCAGTCCCGGGGGTGGTAGCAATCAGCCCCAGCATTTT. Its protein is CASSPGGGSNQPQHF.

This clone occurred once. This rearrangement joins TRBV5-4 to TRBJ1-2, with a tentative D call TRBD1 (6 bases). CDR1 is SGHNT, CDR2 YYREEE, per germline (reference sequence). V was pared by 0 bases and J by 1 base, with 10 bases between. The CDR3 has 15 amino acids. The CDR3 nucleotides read TGTGCCAGCAGCTTGGCAGGGGAAGGTAACTATGGCTACACCTTC. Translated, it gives CASSLAGEGNYGYTF.